This T cell receptor (beta chain) was sequenced during a study of cytomegalovirus exposure and HLA in healthy donors (dated by TCRdb to the late 2010s). About the study as a whole: In an earlier analysis of some 610 of the donors, about 270 Gb of sequence data and some 100 million unique TCR beta sequences from roughly 180 million T cells were reported. An early release that covered about 640 HLA-typed donors contained about 300 gigabases of sequencing data and tens of millions of unique TCR sequences. The genetic ancestry cluster associated with self-reported Caucasian donors included approximately 85% of the roughly 400 genotyped donors. The study aimed to test whether cataloging public T cell receptors could reveal signatures of past pathogen exposure. The T cell repertoires of about 700 subjects were profiled by immunosequencing and related to cytomegalovirus serostatus. Besides the first cohort of around 700 subjects, a separate validation cohort made up of 95 to 150 different subjects was used. To predict cytomegalovirus infection status, the study brought together high-throughput TCR immunosequencing, statistical association of individual TCRs with disease status, and machine learning. In a later analysis, previously published TCR beta repertoires from 666 donors were re-analyzed and high-resolution HLA genotyping was added so that TCR occurrence patterns could be studied. Rather than using new phenotypic data, the later analysis identified candidate immune exposures from TCR beta sequences and from how often those sequences occurred across donors. An earlier analysis of 587 of the donors applied high-throughput TCR beta sequencing to assess whether each TCR beta V gene segment acted as functional or pseudogenic. Donor age, sex, ethnicity and CMV serostatus were collected together with the repertoire data. In a later genetic analysis, genome-wide SNP genotypes for about three fifths of the roughly 670 donors were used, and that subset was treated as a discovery cohort. Every repertoire in the discovery cohort had been generated on one and the same sequencing platform. Class I and class II HLA loci were covered by the typing at four-digit resolution. Typing coverage differed by locus: A, B, C, DRB1 and DQB1 were typed in about 629-640 donors, DQA1 in 522, DPA1 in around 580, and DPB1 in about 450. Roughly 5 DR-DQ haplotypes were handled as single units for association and clustering, since linkage in the cohort was strong. Across some 400 genotyped donors of the cohort, an average of approximately 240,000 unique TCR beta nucleotide sequences per donor were sequenced, and approximately 17% of those sequences were non-productive.

Overall study outcomes, separate from this receptor: A further reported finding was that TCR beta sequences accurately predicted the HLA-A and HLA-B alleles for most subjects in the first cohort. Correlated functional status among segregating V segments might be attributable to linkage disequilibrium, but an unknown experimental factor could not be ruled out. Assigning TCR associations to individual alleles was difficult when HLA alleles, especially DR and DQ, strongly co-occurred. Only TCR beta chains were sequenced in this cohort, and the absence of alpha or paired-chain data limited detectable features. Because some donors lacked HLA typing at each locus, the association tests relied only on the typed subset. The only immune exposure information available for the cohort was CMV serostatus. In the study, about 150 TCR beta chains were listed as associated with cytomegalovirus. According to a later analysis, most CMV-associated TCR beta chains appeared to be HLA-restricted, and the HLA associations seemed to be driven largely by CMV exposure. Across donors, most TCR sequences were observed very rarely, whereas some public TCRs were present in many individuals. A few of the identified cytomegalovirus-associated TCR beta chains were confirmed in vitro to be specific for cytomegalovirus antigens. Roughly uniform sequencing depth across donors was assumed in presence/absence analyses, although this assumption may not hold. A later analysis reported that several top co-occurrence clusters appeared linked to parvovirus B19, influenza, CMV and Epstein-Barr virus. V-gene and J-gene trimming of TCR beta chains was associated with a missense DCLRE1C variant in a later genetic analysis, and the association was replicated in an independent cohort. According to a later genetic analysis, donors in an Asian-associated ancestry cluster had fewer N-insertions in productive TCRs than the approximately 690-donor mean. In a later analysis, TCR association rates were found to vary across HLA loci, with the most associated TCRs seen for DRB1 alleles and the fewest for HLA-C alleles. The classifier was reported to diagnose cytomegalovirus status with high specificity and sensitivity in both the original cohort and the validation cohort. Broadly in line with IMGT annotations, most TCR beta V segments showed up in productive rearrangements about 87% or about 30% of the time in an earlier analysis of several hundred of the donors. Because counts were too low, more than 15 rarely observed V segments, including chromosome 9 orphons, were excluded from the earlier analysis of some 540 of the donors. A group of highly shared sequence variants was considered likely to be a technical artifact of the sequencing pipeline. The authors suggested that the approach could potentially be extended to other disease states and immunological phenotypes. In a later analysis, HLA-associated TCR beta chains were found to be more clonally expanded and to have lower generation probabilities than equally common non-associated chains. A later analysis associated about 17,000 TCR beta sequences with specific HLA alleles at a false discovery rate of 0.05.

For this clone: No antigen is known for it. The junction departs from germline at one end; a sequencing error may be responsible.

In total, fewer than 750 healthy bone marrow donors made up the cohort. At the time of sampling, all cohort members were nominally healthy, though unrecorded immune exposures were likely present. The donor tested CMV seronegative, placing the donor among the 300 to 400 seronegative members of the cohort. A peripheral blood sample was provided by each donor, and peripheral blood mononuclear cells were used for TCR beta sequencing. Genomic DNA was extracted from the blood cell samples with the Qiagen DNeasy Blood Extraction Kit. The method behind the library was the immunoSEQ multiplex PCR assay. The multiplex PCR relied on a mix of 60 forward primers for TCR Vbeta segments and 13 reverse primers for TCR Jbeta segments. The CDR3 region of rearranged TCR beta genes was amplified from genomic DNA with a multiplex PCR assay. Amplified TCR beta libraries were sequenced as 87-base-pair reads on the Illumina HiSeq System. In the paper's pipeline: Across the 500 to 750 repertoires, a later analysis counted approximately 75 million unique TCR beta chains, approximately 12 million of which were shared by at least two donors. Raw reads were error-corrected and collapsed into unique sequences by a nearest-neighbor algorithm in which closely related sequences were merged to remove PCR and sequencing errors. To assign V, D and J gene segments, CDR3 sequences were aligned to IMGT reference sequences. For a sequence to be retained, a match of at least six nucleotides was required to both a V gene segment and a J gene segment. Rearrangements were classified as productive when the CDR3 lacked stop codons and remained in frame with V and J, and all other rearrangements were classified as non-productive. Following IMGT convention, CDR3 was defined as the stretch from the second conserved V-encoded cysteine up to the conserved J-encoded phenylalanine. In an earlier analysis of 587 of the donors, sequences lacking an unambiguous match to a single V gene segment were excluded. In an earlier analysis of a few hundred of the donors, a V segment was called functional when productive rearrangements were above 56.7%, and segregating when the standard deviation between donors exceeded 5%. To diagnose cytomegalovirus status from the catalog of TCR beta chain sequences, a statistical classification framework was built. In a later analysis, TCR nucleotide sequences were compared against IMGT/GENE-DB human TR gene sequences so that V and J genes could be assigned. In a later analysis, CDR3 sequences and most-parsimonious VDJ recombination scenarios were assigned using the TCRdist pipeline. A later analysis defined each TCR beta chain by its CDR3 amino acid sequence plus V-gene family, and excluded reads lacking a unique V-gene family. As a way to deal with suspected cross-contamination and a sequencing artifact, a later analysis dropped approximately 590 nucleotide sequences that were highly shared and had low generation probability. A later analysis calculated a clonal expansion index for each public chain from normalized within-repertoire ranks of inferred template counts. Generation probabilities in a later analysis came from a VDJ recombination model fitted to out-of-frame rearrangements, and those results were checked against IGoR. In a later analysis, hypergeometric tests were used to score TCR-TCR, TCR-HLA and TCR-CMV co-occurrence, with a repertoire-size bias correction applied to TCR pairs. False discovery rates were estimated in a later analysis by permuting HLA or CMV assignments 20 times. In a later analysis, co-occurring TCRs were grouped using DBSCAN, with TCRdist sequence similarity added in when clustering inside HLA-allele-positive subsets. Repertoires with fewer than 30,000 or more than 120,000 public chains, plus five repertoires with anomalous nucleotide sharing, were excluded from co-occurrence clustering. Sourced from immuneACCESS, this table was stored by TCRdb with only in-frame sequences that have V and J called. A share of the clones is absent; for the studies checked, an unresolved V gene accounts for under half, and the remainder has no known explanation. Clonal size and the V and J genes are those of that table, whereas D and trimming came from the DNA. This sample gives approximately 67,000 clones in total; about 70% of them show up just once. In total, the top ten clones hold roughly 2.1% of the sample.

The clonotype was recovered from a woman in her twenties or thirties in good health and CMV-seronegative. The sample taken for sequencing was PBMCs.

The CDR3 here reads CSSSTRDSSNYGYTF. The DNA sequence reads TGTTCCAGCAGCACCCGGGACAGCTCTAACTATGGTTACACCTTC. The V and J segments used are TRBV7-9 and TRBJ1-2; TRBD1 aligns with 7 central bases. There are 15 amino acids in the CDR3, from cysteine to phenylalanine inclusive. The read is trimmed to its CDR3 DNA, 45 bases read in frame from base 1. CDR1 SEHNR and CDR2 FQNEAQ are derived from the germline V gene (reference sequence).